The sequence of this T cell receptor (beta chain) was determined in a study of T cell responses to AZD1222 COVID-19 vaccine (dated by TCRdb to the early 2020s). A note on the overall study: AZD1222 recipients with second doses at about 4 weeks or about 12 weeks were pooled, because spike-specific TCR depth and breadth did not differ between schedules. Trial participants were enrolled by age into subgroups of 18-55, 56-69 and 70-plus years, and around 140, 26 and 57 TCR-sequenced participants, respectively, were included in these subgroups. A total of roughly 240 trial participants underwent TCR sequencing, of whom 207 received two doses of AZD1222 and some 26 received two doses of the MenACWY control vaccine. The investigation overall reported the following: The whole spike protein was spanned by vaccine-associated CD4 TCRs, and dominant responses were seen in regions 160-218 and 743-854. Epitopes outside the regions mutated in the B.1.351 and B.1.1.7 variants were reportedly recognized by nearly half of the unique spike-specific TCRs. After two AZD1222 doses, both the breadth and the depth of spike-specific TCRs were significantly higher than at day 0 and than in MenACWY recipients. Most participants were white British and females outnumbered males, and the authors suggested that clonal diversity may have been underestimated. No day 14 peak-response samples were available, so repertoires were characterized only after the peak T cell response. In the small 56-69-year group, the increase in depth fell short of significance, most likely because of low power. Conclusions about previously exposed vaccinees are limited because only 5 or 6 AZD1222 recipients were SARS-CoV-2 seropositive at baseline.

The time point label, read with the paper, signifies: baseline before first vaccination. The vaccinee samples were drawn from two UK trials, COV001 and COV002, one of which was a single-blind randomized controlled phase 2/3 trial testing AZD1222 (ChAdOx1 nCoV-19) in healthy adults. For TCRbeta chain sequencing, PBMC samples from trial participants were taken at day 0 and at day 28 after the second dose. CDR1 is given as SGHVS and CDR2 as FNYEAQ, both from the germline V gene. V is trimmed back by 4 bases and J by 3 bases, and the junction contains 6 bases that no gene match accounts for. From the cysteine up to the phenylalanine, the CDR3 has a length of 15 residues. Solely the CDR3 DNA is kept, with 45 bases framed from the first base. This clone turned up a few times. Its antigen specificity is not known. No base-level quality is on record; no much larger clone is a single base apart. The CDR3 regions of human TCRbeta chains were analyzed by immunosequencing. The authors' pipeline ran thus. Repertoire TCRs were checked for matches against a reference library of SARS-CoV-2-specific TCRs that had been generated using the MIRA antigen-specificity platform. Breadth was defined as the fraction of unique TCRs that were SARS-CoV-2-associated, and depth was defined as the fraction of total T cells that were SARS-CoV-2-associated. Using the MIRA data, every spike-specific TCR was mapped to the spike region that the TCR reacted to and assigned to either a CD4 or a CD8 class. Log10-transformed breadth and depth values were compared by one-way ANOVA with Sidak's multiple comparisons tests. The source is immuneACCESS, and TCRdb retained only in-frame sequences with V and J called. Part of the clones is not carried over; for the studies checked, unresolved V genes explain less than half of this, and the remainder is unexplained. The V and J calls and clone size are taken from that table; D and trimming were inferred from the DNA. The sample data list around 130,000 clones, and about 94% of these were observed just once. The top ten clonotypes cover over 6.5% of the sample.

Recombination joined TRBV7-6 with TRBJ2-5, and TRBD2 aligns with 9 junction nucleotides. Sample: peripheral blood, taken on day 0 of AZD1222 vaccination. The origin of this receptor is an adult in good health. Here the CDR3 is given as CASSSPSSGKETQYF. The sequenced DNA: TGTGCCAGCAGCTCCCCCTCTAGCGGGAAAGAGACCCAGTACTTC.